This TCR beta chain appears in the sequencing data of a study of blood T cell repertoires in COVID-19. The length of the CDR3 is 13 residues. The V and J ends lost 0 bases and 6 bases, in that order; junction bases with no gene match: 3. CDR1 is SGHNT, CDR2 YYREEE, per germline (reference sequence). TCRdb's table, derived via immunoSEQ multiplex PCR, lists solely in-frame clones and lacks some. The sample holds about 270,000 clones, around nine tenths seen once. The gene calls are TRBV5-4 and TRBJ2-7; the match to TRBD2 covers 7 bases. The sequencing input was peripheral blood. This TCR was recovered from a middle-aged man with active or convalescent COVID-19. The CDR3 DNA reads TGTGCCAGCAGCTTGGGGGGGAGGGTCGAGCAGTACTTC. Amino acids: CASSLGGRVEQYF.